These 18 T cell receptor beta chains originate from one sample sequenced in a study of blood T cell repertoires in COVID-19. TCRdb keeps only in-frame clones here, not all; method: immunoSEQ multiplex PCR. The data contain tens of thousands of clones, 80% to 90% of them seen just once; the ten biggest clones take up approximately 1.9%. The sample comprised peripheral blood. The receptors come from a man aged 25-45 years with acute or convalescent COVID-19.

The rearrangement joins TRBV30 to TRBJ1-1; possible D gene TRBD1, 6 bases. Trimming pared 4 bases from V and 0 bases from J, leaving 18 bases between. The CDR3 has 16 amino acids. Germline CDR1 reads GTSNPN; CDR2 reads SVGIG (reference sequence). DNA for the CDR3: TGTGCCTGGACCGGGTCAGGGGAATTCATGAACACTGAAGCTTTCTTT. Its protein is CAWTGSGEFMNTEAFF. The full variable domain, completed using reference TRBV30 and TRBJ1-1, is SQTIHQWPATLVQPVGSPLSLECTVEGTSNPNLYWYRQAAGRGLQLLFYSVGIGQISSEVPQNLSASRPQDRQFILSSKKLLLSDSGFYLCAWTGSGEFMNTEAFFGQGTRLTVV.

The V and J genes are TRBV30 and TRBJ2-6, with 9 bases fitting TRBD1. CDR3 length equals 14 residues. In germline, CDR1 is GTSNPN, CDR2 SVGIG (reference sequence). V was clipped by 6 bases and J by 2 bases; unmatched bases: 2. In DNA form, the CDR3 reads TGTGCCTGTCACAGGGGGCCTGGGGCCAACGTCCTGACTTTC. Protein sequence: CACHRGPGANVLTF.

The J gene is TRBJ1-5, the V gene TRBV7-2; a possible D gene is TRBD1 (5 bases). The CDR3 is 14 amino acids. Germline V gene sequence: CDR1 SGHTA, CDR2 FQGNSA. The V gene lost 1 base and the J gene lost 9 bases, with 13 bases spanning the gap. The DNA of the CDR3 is TGTGCCAGCAGCTTAGGGCAGGGCCTAGGGCCCCAGCATTTT. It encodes CASSLGQGLGPQHF.

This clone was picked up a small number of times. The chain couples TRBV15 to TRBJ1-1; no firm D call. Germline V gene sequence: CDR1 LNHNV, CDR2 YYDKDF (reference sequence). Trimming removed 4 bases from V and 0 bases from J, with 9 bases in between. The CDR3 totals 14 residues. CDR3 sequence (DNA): TGTGCCACCAGCACCCCAGATTTGAACACTGAAGCTTTCTTT. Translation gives CATSTPDLNTEAFF.

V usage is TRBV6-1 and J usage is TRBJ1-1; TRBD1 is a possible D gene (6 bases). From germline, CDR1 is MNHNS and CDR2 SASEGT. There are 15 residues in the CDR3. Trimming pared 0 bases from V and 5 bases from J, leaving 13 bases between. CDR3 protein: CASSEAVRGYTEAFF. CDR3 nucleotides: TGTGCCAGCAGTGAAGCTGTCAGGGGCTATACTGAAGCTTTCTTT.

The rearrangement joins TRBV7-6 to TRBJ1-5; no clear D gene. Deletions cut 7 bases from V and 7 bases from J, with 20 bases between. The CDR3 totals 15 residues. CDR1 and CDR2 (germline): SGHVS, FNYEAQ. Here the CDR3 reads CASTPFGPPSQPQHF. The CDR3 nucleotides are TGTGCCAGCACCCCGTTTGGGCCGCCATCACAGCCCCAGCATTTT.

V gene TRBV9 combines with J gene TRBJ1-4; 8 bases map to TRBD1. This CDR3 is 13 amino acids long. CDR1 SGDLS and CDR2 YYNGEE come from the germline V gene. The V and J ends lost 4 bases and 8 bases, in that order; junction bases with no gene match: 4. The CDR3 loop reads CASSTRTGEKLFF. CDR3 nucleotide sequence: TGTGCCAGCAGCACCCGGACAGGGGAAAAACTGTTTTTT.

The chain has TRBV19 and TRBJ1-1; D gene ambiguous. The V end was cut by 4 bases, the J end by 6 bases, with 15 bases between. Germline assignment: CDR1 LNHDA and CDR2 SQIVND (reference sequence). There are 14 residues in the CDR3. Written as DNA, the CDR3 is TGTGCCAGTAGTACGCGTAATGGGCCCCCTGAAGCTTTCTTT. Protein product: CASSTRNGPPEAFF.

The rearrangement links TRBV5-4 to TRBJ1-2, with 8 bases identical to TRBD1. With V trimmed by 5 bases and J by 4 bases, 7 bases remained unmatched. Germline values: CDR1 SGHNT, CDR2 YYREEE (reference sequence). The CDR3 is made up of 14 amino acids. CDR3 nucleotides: TGTGCCAGCAGTTCAGGGGGCGTTAGCTATGGCTACACCTTC. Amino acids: CASSSGGVSYGYTF.

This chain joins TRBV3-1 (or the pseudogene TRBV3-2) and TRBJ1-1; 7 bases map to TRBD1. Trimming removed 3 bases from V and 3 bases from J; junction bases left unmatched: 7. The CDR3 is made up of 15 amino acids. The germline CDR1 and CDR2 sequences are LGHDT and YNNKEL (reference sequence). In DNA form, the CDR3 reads TGTGCCAGCAGCCACCGACAGGGTGGCGACACTGAAGCTTTCTTT. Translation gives CASSHRQGGDTEAFF.

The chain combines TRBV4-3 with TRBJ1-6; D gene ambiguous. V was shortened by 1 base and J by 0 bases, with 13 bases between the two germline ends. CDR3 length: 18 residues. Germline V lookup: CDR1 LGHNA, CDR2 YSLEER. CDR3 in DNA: TGCGCCAGCAGCCAAGTAGTGTCGCTGAGCTCCTATAATTCACCCCTCCACTTT. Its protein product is CASSQVVSLSSYNSPLHF.

The CDR3 sequence is CASSWDRAHEQFF. The DNA for the CDR3 is TGTGCCAGCAGCTGGGACAGGGCCCATGAGCAGTTCTTC. The chain employs TRBV7-9 and TRBJ2-1; 9 bases line up with TRBD1. CDR1 is SEHNR, CDR2 FQNEAQ, per germline (reference sequence). V was clipped by 4 bases and J by 8 bases; unmatched bases: 3. The CDR3 contains 13 residues.

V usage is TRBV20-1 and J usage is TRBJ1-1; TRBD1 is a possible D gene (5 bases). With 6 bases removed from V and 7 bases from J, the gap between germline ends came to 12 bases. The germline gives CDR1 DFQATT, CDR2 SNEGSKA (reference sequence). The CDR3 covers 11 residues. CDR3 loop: CSAANGHEAFF. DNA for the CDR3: TGCAGTGCAGCAAACGGACATGAAGCTTTCTTT.

DNA for the CDR3: TGTGCCAGCAGCCCGGAGGGGGCGAGCTCCTACAATGAGCAGTTCTTC. Protein: CASSPEGASSYNEQFF. The chain uses TRBV7-2 and TRBJ2-1; tentatively, D is TRBD1 (7 bases). The germline V and J ends were trimmed by 5 bases and 0 bases, with 14 bases remaining between them. Germline-derived CDR1 and CDR2 are SGHTA and FQGNSA. This CDR3 contains 16 residues.

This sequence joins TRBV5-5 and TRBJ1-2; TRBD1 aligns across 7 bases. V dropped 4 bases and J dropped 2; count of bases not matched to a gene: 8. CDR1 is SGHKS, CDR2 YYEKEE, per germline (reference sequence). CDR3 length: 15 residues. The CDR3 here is CASSPRTGKNYGYTF. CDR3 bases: TGTGCCAGCAGCCCCCGGACAGGAAAGAACTATGGCTACACCTTC.

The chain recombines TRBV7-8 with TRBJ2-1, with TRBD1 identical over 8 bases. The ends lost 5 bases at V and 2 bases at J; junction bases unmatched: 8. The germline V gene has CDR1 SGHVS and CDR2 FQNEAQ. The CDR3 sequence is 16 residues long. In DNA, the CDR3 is TGTGCCAGCAGCGGGCTCGGACAGGGTACCTACAATGAGCAGTTCTTC. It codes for CASSGLGQGTYNEQFF.

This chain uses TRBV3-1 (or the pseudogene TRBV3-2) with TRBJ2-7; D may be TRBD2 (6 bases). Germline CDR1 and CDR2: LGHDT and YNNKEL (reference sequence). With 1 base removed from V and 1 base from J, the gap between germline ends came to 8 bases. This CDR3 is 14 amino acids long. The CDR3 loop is CASSQAGGSYEQYV. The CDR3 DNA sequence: TGTGCCAGCAGCCAAGCCGGGGGTTCCTACGAGCAGTACGTC.

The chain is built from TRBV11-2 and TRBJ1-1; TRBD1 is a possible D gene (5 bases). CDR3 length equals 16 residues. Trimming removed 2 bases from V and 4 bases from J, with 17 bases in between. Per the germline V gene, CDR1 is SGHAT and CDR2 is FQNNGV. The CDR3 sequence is CASSLRGSGVGTEAFF. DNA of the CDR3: TGTGCCAGCAGCTTAAGGGGTAGTGGGGTGGGCACTGAAGCTTTCTTT. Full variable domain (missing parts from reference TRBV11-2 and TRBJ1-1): EAGVAQSPRYKIIEKRQSVAFWCNPISGHATLYWYQQILGQGPKLLIQFQNNGVVDDSQLPKDRFSAERLKGVDSTLKIQPAKLEDSAVYLCASSLRGSGVGTEAFFGQGTRLTVV.